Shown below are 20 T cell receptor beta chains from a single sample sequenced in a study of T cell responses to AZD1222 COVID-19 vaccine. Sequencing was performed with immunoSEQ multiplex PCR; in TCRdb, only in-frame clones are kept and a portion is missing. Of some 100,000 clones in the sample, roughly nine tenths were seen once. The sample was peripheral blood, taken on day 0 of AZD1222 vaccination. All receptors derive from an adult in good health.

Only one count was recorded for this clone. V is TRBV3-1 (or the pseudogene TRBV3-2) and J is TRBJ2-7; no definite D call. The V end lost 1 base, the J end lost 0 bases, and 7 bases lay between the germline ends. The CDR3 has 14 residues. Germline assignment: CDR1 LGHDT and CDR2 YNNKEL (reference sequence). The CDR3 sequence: CASSQVGGSYEQYF. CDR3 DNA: TGTGCCAGCAGCCAAGTGGGCGGCTCCTACGAGCAGTACTTC.

The CDR3 loop is CATSRVPSGGPDEQFF. The CDR3 region has the DNA TGTGCCACCAGCAGAGTGCCTAGCGGGGGGCCCGATGAGCAGTTCTTC. The chain is built from TRBV15 and TRBJ2-1; 11 nucleotides line up with TRBD2. Germline V CDR1 and CDR2: LNHNV, YYDKDF (reference sequence). The CDR3 loop spans 16 amino acids. Germline trimming cut 1 base from V and 8 bases from J; bases unmatched to any gene: 7.

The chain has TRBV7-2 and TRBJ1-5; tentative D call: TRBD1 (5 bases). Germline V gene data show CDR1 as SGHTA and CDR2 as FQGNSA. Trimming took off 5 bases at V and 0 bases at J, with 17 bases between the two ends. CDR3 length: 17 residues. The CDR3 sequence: CASSGQRGAYSNQPQHF. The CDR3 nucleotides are TGTGCCAGCAGCGGCCAACGTGGGGCGTATAGCAATCAGCCCCAGCATTTT.

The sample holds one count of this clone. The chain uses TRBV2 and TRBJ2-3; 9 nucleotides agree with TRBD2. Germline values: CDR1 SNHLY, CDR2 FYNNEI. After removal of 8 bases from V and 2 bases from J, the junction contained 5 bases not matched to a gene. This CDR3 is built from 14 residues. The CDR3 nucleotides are TGTGCCAGCTCGGCTAGCGGGGACACAGATACGCAGTATTTT. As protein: CASSASGDTDTQYF.

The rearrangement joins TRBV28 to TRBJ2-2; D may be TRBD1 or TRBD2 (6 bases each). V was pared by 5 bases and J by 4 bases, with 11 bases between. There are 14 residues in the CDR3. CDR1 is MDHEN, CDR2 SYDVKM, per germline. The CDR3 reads CASSRGVVTGELFF. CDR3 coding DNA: TGTGCCAGCAGTAGGGGGGTCGTCACCGGGGAGCTGTTTTTT.

CDR3 nucleotides: TGTGCCAGCAGTTCTCCCTTCAGGGACAGCACAGATACGCAGTATTTT. It is translated as CASSSPFRDSTDTQYF. This rearrangement joins TRBV27 to TRBJ2-3, with D perhaps given as TRBD1 or TRBD2 (5 bases each). V lost 4 bases and J 0 bases, leaving 14 bases between the germline ends. The CDR3 has 16 residues. Germline V CDR1 and CDR2: MNHEY, SMNVEV (reference sequence).

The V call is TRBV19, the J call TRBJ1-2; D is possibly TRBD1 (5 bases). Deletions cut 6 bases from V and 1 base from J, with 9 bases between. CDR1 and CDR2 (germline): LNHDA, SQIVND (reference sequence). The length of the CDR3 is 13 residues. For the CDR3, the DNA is TGTGCCAGTAGGGGACTCCTTAACTATGGCTACACCTTC. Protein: CASRGLLNYGYTF.

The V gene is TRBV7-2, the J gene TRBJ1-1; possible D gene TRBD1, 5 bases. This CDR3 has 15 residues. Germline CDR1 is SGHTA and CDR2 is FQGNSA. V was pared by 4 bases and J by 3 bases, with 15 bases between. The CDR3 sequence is CASSSYGGGDTEAFF. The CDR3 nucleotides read TGTGCCAGCAGCTCCTATGGGGGGGGAGACACTGAAGCTTTCTTT.

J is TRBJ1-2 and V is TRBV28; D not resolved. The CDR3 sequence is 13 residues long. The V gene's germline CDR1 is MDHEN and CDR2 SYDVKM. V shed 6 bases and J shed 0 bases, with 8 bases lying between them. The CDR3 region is CASSDGPNYGYTF. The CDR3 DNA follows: TGTGCCAGCAGCGACGGACCTAACTATGGCTACACCTTC.

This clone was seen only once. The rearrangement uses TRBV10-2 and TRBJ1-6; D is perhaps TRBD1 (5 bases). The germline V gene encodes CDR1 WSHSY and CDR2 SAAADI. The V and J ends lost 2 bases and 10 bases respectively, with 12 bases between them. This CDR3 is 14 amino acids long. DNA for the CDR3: TGCGCCAGCAGTGAGAAGGGGAAGGGGTCACCCCTCCACTTT. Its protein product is CASSEKGKGSPLHF.

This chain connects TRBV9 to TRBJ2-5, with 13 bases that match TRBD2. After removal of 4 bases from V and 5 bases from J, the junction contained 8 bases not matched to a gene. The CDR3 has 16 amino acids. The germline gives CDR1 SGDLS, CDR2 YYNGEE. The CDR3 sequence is CASSKGLAGVYETQYF. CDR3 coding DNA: TGTGCCAGCAGCAAAGGACTAGCGGGGGTGTATGAGACCCAGTACTTC.

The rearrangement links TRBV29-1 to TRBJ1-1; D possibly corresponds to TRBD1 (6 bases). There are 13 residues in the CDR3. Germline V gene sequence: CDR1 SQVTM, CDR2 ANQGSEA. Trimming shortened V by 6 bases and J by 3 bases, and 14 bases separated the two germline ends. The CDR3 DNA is TGCAGCGTAGTAACAGGGCTTTACACTGAAGCTTTCTTT. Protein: CSVVTGLYTEAFF.

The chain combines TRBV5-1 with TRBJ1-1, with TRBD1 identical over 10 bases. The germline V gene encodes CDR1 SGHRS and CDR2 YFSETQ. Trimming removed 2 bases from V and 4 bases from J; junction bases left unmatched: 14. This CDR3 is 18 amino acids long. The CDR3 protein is CASSFGGPGTGDSTEAFF. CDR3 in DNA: TGCGCCAGCAGCTTTGGAGGCCCCGGGACAGGGGATAGCACTGAAGCTTTCTTT.

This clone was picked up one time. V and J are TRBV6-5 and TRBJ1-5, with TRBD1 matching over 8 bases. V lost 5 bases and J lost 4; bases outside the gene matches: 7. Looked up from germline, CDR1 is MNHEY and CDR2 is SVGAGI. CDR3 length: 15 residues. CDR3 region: CASSPGQAVNQPQHF. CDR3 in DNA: TGTGCCAGCAGTCCGGGACAGGCAGTAAATCAGCCCCAGCATTTT.

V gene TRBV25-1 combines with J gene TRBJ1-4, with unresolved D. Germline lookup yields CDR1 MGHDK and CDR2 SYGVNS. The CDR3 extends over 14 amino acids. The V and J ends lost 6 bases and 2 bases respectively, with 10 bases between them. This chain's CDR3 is CASREAGTNEKLFF. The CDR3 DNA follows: TGTGCCAGCAGGGAAGCTGGCACTAATGAAAAACTGTTTTTT. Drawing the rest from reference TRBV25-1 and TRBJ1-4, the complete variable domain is EADIYQTPRYLVIGTGKKITLECSQTMGHDKMYWYQQDPGMELHLIHYSYGVNSTEKGDLSSESTVSRIRTEHFPLTLESARPSHTSQYLCASREAGTNEKLFFGSGTQLSVL.

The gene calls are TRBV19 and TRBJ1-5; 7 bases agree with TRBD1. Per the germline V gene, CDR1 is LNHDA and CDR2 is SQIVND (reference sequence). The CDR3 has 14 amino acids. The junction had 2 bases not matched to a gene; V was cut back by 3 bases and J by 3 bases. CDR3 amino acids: CASSMTGFNQPQHF. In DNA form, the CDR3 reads TGTGCCAGTAGTATGACAGGGTTCAATCAGCCCCAGCATTTT.

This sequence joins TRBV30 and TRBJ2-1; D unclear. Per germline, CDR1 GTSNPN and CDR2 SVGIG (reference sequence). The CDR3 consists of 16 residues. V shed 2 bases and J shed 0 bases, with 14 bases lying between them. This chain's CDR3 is CAWSFPAGVSYNEQFF. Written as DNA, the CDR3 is TGTGCCTGGAGTTTCCCAGCAGGAGTCTCCTACAATGAGCAGTTCTTC.

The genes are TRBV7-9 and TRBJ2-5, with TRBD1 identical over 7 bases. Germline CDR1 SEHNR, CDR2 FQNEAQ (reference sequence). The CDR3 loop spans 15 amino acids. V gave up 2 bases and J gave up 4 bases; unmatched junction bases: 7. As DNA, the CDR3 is TGTGCCAGCAGCTTAAAGACAGGGTATGGAGAGACCCAGTACTTC. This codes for CASSLKTGYGETQYF. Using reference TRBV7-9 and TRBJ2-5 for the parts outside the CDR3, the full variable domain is DTGVSQNPRHKITKRGQNVTFRCDPISEHNRLYWYRQTLGQGPEFLTYFQNEAQLEKSRLLSDRFSAERPKGSFSTLEIQRTEQGDSAMYLCASSLKTGYGETQYFGPGTRLLVL.

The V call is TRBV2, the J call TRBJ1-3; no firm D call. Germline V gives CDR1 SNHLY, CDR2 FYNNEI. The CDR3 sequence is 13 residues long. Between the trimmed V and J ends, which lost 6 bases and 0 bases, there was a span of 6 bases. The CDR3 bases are TGTGCCAGCAGGGAGCCCTCTGGAAACACCATATATTTT. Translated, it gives CASREPSGNTIYF.

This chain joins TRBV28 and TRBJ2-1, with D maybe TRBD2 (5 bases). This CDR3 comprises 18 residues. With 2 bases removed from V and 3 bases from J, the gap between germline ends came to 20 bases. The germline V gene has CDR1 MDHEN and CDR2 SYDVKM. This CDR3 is CASSLPYREGPFYNEQFF. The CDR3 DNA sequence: TGTGCCAGCAGTTTACCCTATCGCGAGGGCCCGTTCTACAATGAGCAGTTCTTC.